A single T cell receptor beta chain is shown here with its context. The sample belongs to a study of blood T cell repertoires in COVID-19. The CDR3 is 16 amino acids. The germline V and J ends were trimmed by 5 bases and 1 base, with 15 bases remaining between them. Original processing notes: Counts of nucleated cells, estimated from reference gene primer amplification, were obtained. Profiled with immunoSEQ multiplex PCR; TCRdb holds only in-frame clones, not every one. V and J calls and clone size are those listed in that table; D and trimming were worked out from the DNA. The sample has 270,000 or so clones; over 85% are singletons.

The chain links TRBV23-1 to TRBJ1-3; D call uncertain. TRBV23-1 is annotated as an ORF whose role is uncertain. Sequenced input: peripheral blood. The receptor's source is a woman between 25 and 40 years old with COVID-19, enrolled during active disease. The CDR3 sequence is CASSGSGRPSGNTIYF. The DNA of the CDR3 is TGCGCCAGCAGTGGTTCAGGTCGCCCTTCTGGAAACACCATATATTTT.